The 26 T cell receptor beta chains reported below all come from one sample, sequenced in a study of cytomegalovirus exposure and HLA in healthy donors. PCR was performed using 60 Vbeta and 13 Jbeta primers. Clones were sequenced by immunoSEQ multiplex PCR, and TCRdb holds only the in-frame ones, with some missing. This listing includes 75,000 to 85,000 clones. Specimen: PBMCs. Receptors were obtained from a man in his forties or fifties in good health and CMV-seronegative.

The rearrangement joins TRBV7-9 to TRBJ2-5, with 9 bases lining up with TRBD2. CDR3 length: 18 amino acids. The germline V gene has CDR1 SEHNR and CDR2 FQNEAQ (reference sequence). The V and J ends lost 5 bases and 5 bases, in that order; junction bases with no gene match: 18. The CDR3 reads CASSPKGRGGLSYETQYF. The CDR3 DNA is TGTGCCAGCAGCCCTAAGGGGCGGGGGGGCCTCTCGTACGAGACCCAGTACTTC.

CDR3 region: CASSKTRTGTGELFF. Written as DNA, the CDR3 is TGTGCCAGCTCAAAAACCAGGACAGGGACCGGGGAGCTGTTTTTT. This chain connects TRBV18 to TRBJ2-2; 8 nucleotides align to TRBD1. The CDR3 length is 15 residues. V shed 5 bases and J 5 bases; nucleotides not matched to a gene: 7. CDR1 KGHSH and CDR2 LQKENI come from the germline V gene.

The rearrangement joins TRBV19 to TRBJ1-6, with D possibly being TRBD1 (5 bases). The V and J ends lost 3 bases and 10 bases respectively, with 19 bases between them. CDR3 length equals 16 residues. The V gene's germline CDR1 is LNHDA and CDR2 SQIVND (reference sequence). The CDR3, as DNA: TGTGCCAGTAGTATTCGTGCGGGACGGAGGCTATCACCCCTCCACTTT. Its protein is CASSIRAGRRLSPLHF.

The chain recombines TRBV6-5 with TRBJ2-7; D may be TRBD1 (6 bases). Germline V gene lookup returns CDR1 MNHEY and CDR2 SVGAGI. V was cut by 5 bases and J by 2 bases, with 10 bases left in between. This CDR3 comprises 13 residues. In DNA, the CDR3 is TGTGCCAGCAGTCTGGGACATACCTACGAGCAGTACTTC. This gives the protein CASSLGHTYEQYF.

The genes are TRBV2 and TRBJ2-2; D uncertain. In germline, CDR1 is SNHLY, CDR2 FYNNEI. The CDR3 runs to 14 residues. With 2 bases removed from V and 6 bases from J, the gap between germline ends came to 10 bases. CDR3 in DNA: TGTGCCAGCAGTGAACTATACGTCTCCGGGGAGCTGTTTTTT. Its translation: CASSELYVSGELFF.

V gene TRBV29-1 combines with J gene TRBJ2-2; no clear D. The CDR3 covers 12 residues. From germline, CDR1 is SQVTM and CDR2 ANQGSEA. V lost 4 bases, J lost 1 base, and 4 bases lay in between. The CDR3 sequence: CSVGRNTGELFF. The CDR3 coding sequence is TGCAGCGTTGGGAGGAACACCGGGGAGCTGTTTTTT.

The chain links TRBV5-8 to TRBJ1-5, with D unclear. Germline values: CDR1 SGHTS, CDR2 YDEGEE. V lost 2 bases, J lost 7 bases, and 7 bases lay in between. The CDR3 length is 12 residues. CDR3 in DNA: TGTGCCAGCAGCTTTAGTCTGCAGCCCCAGCATTTT. As protein: CASSFSLQPQHF.

The chain links TRBV28 to TRBJ1-6; tentative D call: TRBD1 (6 bases). This CDR3 region has 14 residues. CDR1 and CDR2 (germline): MDHEN, SYDVKM. V was clipped by 6 bases and J by 10 bases, with 16 bases between them. Here the CDR3 DNA reads TGTGCCAGCAGAGGGACATTAGCTACATCACCCCTCCACTTT. This codes for CASRGTLATSPLHF.

V usage is TRBV9 and J usage is TRBJ2-3; tentative D call: TRBD2 (5 bases). Germline CDR1 is SGDLS and CDR2 is YYNGEE. CDR3 length equals 16 residues. V lost 0 bases and J 5 bases, leaving 16 bases between the germline ends. CDR3 residues: CASSVGGRVGGDTQYF. The CDR3 bases are TGTGCCAGCAGCGTAGGCGGACGAGTAGGAGGAGATACGCAGTATTTT.

The chain is built from TRBV10-3 and TRBJ2-5, with TRBD1 matching 7 bases. The V gene end was trimmed by 6 bases and the J gene end by 1 base; junction bases not matched to a gene: 2. Germline values: CDR1 ENHRY, CDR2 SYGVKD. This CDR3 spans 13 amino acids. The CDR3, as DNA: TGTGCCATCAGCGGGACAGTCCAAGAGACCCAGTACTTC. Protein: CAISGTVQETQYF.

The V call is TRBV7-2, the J call TRBJ1-3; D is undetermined. Germline loops: CDR1 SGHTA, CDR2 FQGNSA. The V and J ends lost 1 base and 0 bases respectively, with 7 bases between them. The CDR3 is 15 amino acids. CDR3 DNA sequence: TGTGCCAGCAGCTTAGTCGGTCCCTCTGGAAACACCATATATTTT. Its translation is CASSLVGPSGNTIYF.

The V call is TRBV23-1, the J call TRBJ1-5, with 9 bases aligning to TRBD1. TRBV23-1 carries the ORF label, with uncertain function. V was clipped by 2 bases and J by 2 bases; unmatched bases: 16. This CDR3 has 20 residues. CDR3 coding DNA: TGCGCCAGCAGTCAAGCCCAGACAGGGGGTGGTGTTAATGGCAATCAGCCCCAGCATTTT. Protein: CASSQAQTGGGVNGNQPQHF.

This chain uses TRBV5-1 with TRBJ2-7, with D possibly TRBD1 on 5 matching bases. Germline lookup yields CDR1 SGHRS and CDR2 YFSETQ. This CDR3 spans 13 amino acids. V was clipped by 6 bases and J by 3 bases, with 13 bases between them. This chain's CDR3 is CASTSNQGYEQYF. As DNA, the CDR3 is TGCGCCAGCACCTCCAACCAGGGCTACGAGCAGTACTTC.

Written as DNA, the CDR3 is TGTGCCAGCAGGACTACGAAAGCCTCGGGACAGGGGGCTCGAGAGACCCAGTACTTC. It codes for CASRTTKASGQGARETQYF. This rearrangement joins TRBV28 to TRBJ2-5; TRBD1 agrees at 12 bases. V lost 6 bases, J lost 4 bases, and 18 bases stayed unmatched. The CDR3 contains 19 residues. CDR1 is MDHEN and CDR2 is SYDVKM in the germline V gene.

Concerning this clone itself: The junction does not match germline at one end; this may be a read error. This rearrangement joins TRBV18 to TRBJ1-2, with 8 bases matching TRBD1. CDR3 length: 16 residues. The germline V gene has CDR1 KGHSH and CDR2 LQKENI. The CDR3 coding sequence is TGTGCCAGCTCTCCACCCGAGACAGGGGCTAACTATGGCTACACCTTC. It yields the protein CASSPPETGANYGYTF.

V usage is TRBV9 and J usage is TRBJ2-1; D uncertain. The germline CDR1 and CDR2 sequences are SGDLS and YYNGEE. V dropped 0 bases and J dropped 5 bases, with 6 bases sitting between them. This CDR3 has 13 residues. CDR3 protein: CASSVGQDNEQFF. CDR3 nucleotide sequence: TGTGCCAGCAGCGTAGGGCAGGACAATGAGCAGTTCTTC.

The DNA of the CDR3 is TGTGCCAGCAGCTTGTGGCTGGGAGTTGAAGCTTTCTTT. Encoded protein: CASSLWLGVEAFF. The rearrangement uses TRBV5-8 and TRBJ1-1, with no clear D. This CDR3 is 13 amino acids long. Trimming shortened V by 1 base and J by 7 bases, and 11 bases separated the two germline ends. CDR1 is SGHTS and CDR2 is YDEGEE in the germline V gene.

This chain joins TRBV11-3 and TRBJ2-1, with 8 positions matching TRBD2. Germline CDR1 and CDR2: SGHNT and YENEEA. The CDR3 length is 16 residues. J lost 5 bases, V lost 0 bases, and 6 bases had no gene match. The chain's CDR3 is CASSLDRGGPHNEQFF. DNA of the CDR3: TGTGCCAGCAGCTTAGATCGGGGGGGGCCCCACAATGAGCAGTTCTTC.

This chain joins TRBV6-5 and TRBJ1-3; the D is unclear. V gave up 1 base and J gave up 0 bases, with 10 bases separating them. The germline V gene encodes CDR1 MNHEY and CDR2 SVGAGI. CDR3 length: 16 amino acids. The CDR3 sequence: CASSYFIGSSGNTIYF. CDR3 sequence (DNA): TGTGCCAGCAGTTACTTCATAGGGAGCTCTGGAAACACCATATATTTT.

The V gene is TRBV5-4, the J gene TRBJ1-6, with TRBD1 matching 9 bases. The ends lost 5 bases at V and 9 bases at J; junction bases unmatched: 6. This CDR3 is built from 14 residues. Germline-derived CDR1 and CDR2 are SGHNT and YYREEE (reference sequence). The CDR3 spells CASRRGQGSSPLHF. The CDR3 region has the DNA TGTGCCAGCAGACGCGGACAGGGGAGTTCACCCCTCCACTTT. The variable domain in full, with the rest retrieved from reference TRBV5-4 and TRBJ1-6, is ETGVTQSPTHLIKTRGQQVTLRCSSQSGHNTVSWYQQALGQGPQFIFQYYREEENGRGNFPPRFSGLQFPNYSSELNVNALELDDSALYLCASRRGQGSSPLHFGNGTRLTVT.

This chain uses TRBV7-3 with TRBJ2-3; possibly TRBD2 for D (6 bases). Germline values: CDR1 SGHTA, CDR2 FQGTGA. This CDR3 has 14 residues. V lost 5 bases and J 0 bases, leaving 9 bases between the germline ends. CDR3 sequence reads: CASSRGTSTDTQYF. The CDR3 nucleotides are TGTGCCAGCAGCCGTGGGACTAGCACAGATACGCAGTATTTT.

The rearrangement uses TRBV19 and TRBJ2-1, with TRBD1 matching over 9 bases. In germline, CDR1 is LNHDA, CDR2 SQIVND (reference sequence). Germline trimming cut 3 bases from V and 2 bases from J; bases unmatched to any gene: 8. There are 17 residues in the CDR3. CDR3 DNA: TGTGCCAGTAGTATCCTGTCACAGGGGGCTACCTACAATGAGCAGTTCTTC. This translates into CASSILSQGATYNEQFF.

The V and J genes are TRBV14 and TRBJ1-6, with TRBD1 matching 8 bases. Germline CDR1 is SGHDN and CDR2 is FVKESK. V was pared by 4 bases and J by 3 bases, with 2 bases of the junction left unmatched. The CDR3 runs to 15 residues. The DNA of the CDR3 is TGTGCCAGCAGCCTTGGACAGGGCTATAATTCACCCCTCCACTTT. Residues: CASSLGQGYNSPLHF.

The V gene is TRBV7-3, the J gene TRBJ2-7; 7 positions agree with TRBD1. CDR3 size: 14 residues. Germline-derived CDR1 and CDR2 are SGHTA and FQGTGA. The V and J ends lost 5 bases and 5 bases, in that order; junction bases with no gene match: 9. The CDR3 sequence is CASSATGARDEQYF. CDR3 DNA: TGTGCCAGCAGCGCAACAGGGGCCAGGGACGAGCAGTACTTC.

The chain recombines TRBV9 with TRBJ1-6; the D is unclear. V lost 4 bases, J lost 8 bases, and 7 bases lay in between. The V gene's germline CDR1 is SGDLS and CDR2 YYNGEE. This CDR3 has 12 residues. CDR3 amino acids: CASSSVDSPLHF. CDR3 nucleotides: TGTGCCAGCAGCTCCGTTGATTCACCCCTCCACTTT.

The genes are TRBV9 and TRBJ2-7, with 7 bases matching TRBD2. Germline V gene sequence: CDR1 SGDLS, CDR2 YYNGEE. J gave up 7 bases and V 5 bases, and 12 bases lay outside the gene matches. The CDR3 extends over 14 amino acids. The CDR3 DNA is TGTGCCAGCAGTCAATTCCCAGGGAGGGGAGAGCAGTACTTC. Translating gives CASSQFPGRGEQYF.